Below are 30 T cell receptor beta chains sequenced from a single sample in a study of T cells after yellow fever vaccination. TCRdb itself ran the 5' RACE reads through MiXCR, one entry per CDR3 protein. The sample contains nearly 550,000 distinct CDR3 sequences, under 25% of which appear only once. The specimen comprised PBMCs, sampled 15 days after the yellow fever booster vaccination. The receptors here all came from a man aged 30 to 39 who received the YFV17D yellow fever vaccine.

In this sample, this clonotype turned up a few times. The chain links TRBV5-1 to TRBJ2-7; 10 positions agree with TRBD2. Germline V gene data show CDR1 as SGHRS and CDR2 as YFSETQ. The CDR3 covers 15 residues. The V gene end was trimmed by 0 bases and the J gene end by 2 bases; junction bases not matched to a gene: 2. The CDR3 sequence is CASSLALAGTYEQYF. The CDR3 nucleotides read TGCGCCAGCAGCTTGGCACTAGCGGGAACCTACGAGCAGTACTTC.

V and J are TRBV20-1 and TRBJ2-1, with D uncertain. Trimming cost V 3 bases and J 0 bases, with 18 bases left between them. Germline CDR1 DFQATT, CDR2 SNEGSKA (reference sequence). The CDR3 contains 17 residues. In DNA form, the CDR3 reads TGCAGTGCTAGTATTCGTGGTGAAGGGTACTCCTACAATGAGCAGTTCTTC. It is translated as CSASIRGEGYSYNEQFF.

This clonotype occurred a few times. The chain links TRBV12-3 or TRBV12-4 to TRBJ1-1, with 10 bases lining up with TRBD1. J gave up 10 bases and V 5 bases, and 4 bases lay outside the gene matches. This CDR3 has 12 residues. The CDR3 nucleotides are TGTGCCAGCAGTACAGGGACAGGGGTAGCTTTCTTT. Protein sequence: CASSTGTGVAFF.

This chain joins TRBV6-5 and TRBJ2-2; 7 positions agree with TRBD1. Trimming at V came to 0 bases and at J to 4 bases, leaving 14 bases not matched to a gene. The CDR3 has 19 residues. The germline V gene has CDR1 MNHEY and CDR2 SVGAGI. CDR3 in amino acids: CASSYSIGLGTASTGELFF. Here the CDR3 DNA reads TGTGCCAGCAGTTACTCGATAGGTCTGGGGACAGCGTCCACCGGGGAGCTGTTTTTT.

Comment on this clonotype: At one end, the junction sequence differs from germline, possibly due to a read error. CDR3 bases: TGTGCCAGCAGCCGCGATTGGGGGAACACAGATACGCCGTATTTT. As protein: CASSRDWGNTDTPYF. The J gene is TRBJ2-3, the V gene TRBV6-1, with D perhaps given as TRBD1 or TRBD2 (5 bases each). CDR1 and CDR2 from the germline V gene are MNHNS and SASEGT. The CDR3 is 15 amino acids.

The V and J genes are TRBV19 and TRBJ2-1; TRBD1 matches 10 bases. With V trimmed by 3 bases and J by 5 bases, 7 bases remained unmatched. The CDR3 is 16 residues long. Germline V gene data show CDR1 as LNHDA and CDR2 as SQIVND (reference sequence). The CDR3 here is CASSMSMGQGNNEQFF. CDR3 DNA: TGTGCCAGTAGTATGAGTATGGGACAGGGGAACAATGAGCAGTTCTTC.

This clonotype showed up just a few times. The genes are TRBV27 and TRBJ2-6; 11 bases line up with TRBD2. V dropped 6 bases and J dropped 0; count of bases not matched to a gene: 10. The CDR3 runs 19 residues. Germline V gene lookup returns CDR1 MNHEY and CDR2 SMNVEV (reference sequence). The CDR3 loop reads CASRQGLAELVSGANVLTF. CDR3 DNA: TGTGCCAGCAGACAGGGACTAGCGGAACTGGTCTCTGGGGCCAACGTCCTGACTTTC. Full variable domain (outside the CDR3, taken from reference TRBV27 and TRBJ2-6): EAQVTQNPRYLITVTGKKLTVTCSQNMNHEYMSWYRQDPGLGLRQIYYSMNVEVTDKGDVPEGYKVSRKEKRNFPLILESPSPNQTSLYFCASRQGLAELVSGANVLTFGAGSRLTVL.

The CDR3 sequence: CASSFGVADYGYTF. In DNA, the CDR3 is TGTGCCAGCAGCTTTGGCGTCGCCGACTATGGCTACACCTTC. This chain uses TRBV5-6 with TRBJ1-2; D not resolved. CDR3 length: 14 residues. The V gene lost 2 bases and the J gene lost 3 bases, with 11 bases spanning the gap. CDR1 is SGHDT and CDR2 is YYEEEE in the germline V gene. Full variable domain (remainder filled in from reference TRBV5-6 and TRBJ1-2): DAGVTQSPTHLIKTRGQQVTLRCSPKSGHDTVSWYQQALGQGPQFIFQYYEEEERQRGNFPDRFSGHQFPNYSSELNVNALLLGDSALYLCASSFGVADYGYTFGSGTRLTVV.

V usage is TRBV7-2 and J usage is TRBJ1-4; 9 nucleotides align to TRBD1. Trimming removed 5 bases from V and 7 bases from J; junction bases left unmatched: 5. Germline V gene data show CDR1 as SGHTA and CDR2 as FQGNSA. CDR3 size: 14 residues. This chain's CDR3 is CASSRDRGIEKLFF. CDR3 DNA sequence: TGTGCCAGCAGCCGTGACAGGGGGATTGAAAAACTGTTTTTT.

In this sample, this clonotype turned up once. Written as DNA, the CDR3 is TGTGCCAGCAGCGCGATACCCGGGGAGCTGTTTTTT. Translation: CASSAIPGELFF. The chain employs TRBV9 and TRBJ2-2; no clear D gene. Germline V gene lookup returns CDR1 SGDLS and CDR2 YYNGEE. Trimming stripped 3 bases from V and 6 bases from J, with 6 bases between. This CDR3 is built from 12 residues.

This clonotype was seen at least ten times. The V gene is TRBV10-1, the J gene TRBJ2-3; D ambiguous. This CDR3 contains 14 residues. Germline lookup yields CDR1 WNHNN and CDR2 SYGVQD (reference sequence). The V end lost 5 bases, the J end lost 0 bases, and 9 bases lay between the germline ends. The CDR3 sequence is CASSSSTSTDTQYF. The CDR3 DNA reads as TGCGCCAGCAGTAGCAGCACTAGCACAGATACGCAGTATTTT.

V is TRBV7-9 and J is TRBJ2-3; possibly TRBD1 or TRBD2 for D (5 bases each). Looked up from germline, CDR1 is SEHNR and CDR2 is FQNEAQ (reference sequence). The CDR3 runs 12 residues. With 5 bases removed from V and 13 bases from J, the gap between germline ends came to 16 bases. The CDR3 DNA is TGTGCCAGCAGCCCACGACAGTGGCGGGAGTATTTT. Protein: CASSPRQWREYF.

The table lists this clonotype with a few counts. The V gene is TRBV20-1, the J gene TRBJ2-7; 11 bases line up with TRBD2. This CDR3 spans 15 amino acids. Germline V gene sequence: CDR1 DFQATT, CDR2 SNEGSKA (reference sequence). The V segment lost 5 bases and the J segment 6 bases; nucleotides outside the gene matches: 12. CDR3: CSAGANLAGGAEQYF. The CDR3 coding sequence is TGCAGTGCTGGCGCTAACCTAGCGGGAGGTGCCGAGCAGTACTTC.

V is TRBV30 and J is TRBJ2-5; 7 nucleotides agree with TRBD2. Trimming at V came to 2 bases and at J to 4 bases, leaving 4 bases not matched to a gene. This CDR3 is 13 amino acids long. Germline assignment: CDR1 GTSNPN and CDR2 SVGIG (reference sequence). CDR3 in amino acids: CAWSRLAGETQYF. CDR3 DNA sequence: TGTGCCTGGAGTCGTTTAGCGGGAGAGACCCAGTACTTC.

The V and J genes are TRBV20-1 and TRBJ2-7; a weak D match, TRBD1 (6 bases). The CDR3 loop spans 16 amino acids. Trimming took 0 bases from V and 3 from J, leaving 18 bases between them. The germline CDR1 and CDR2 sequences are DFQATT and SNEGSKA (reference sequence). The CDR3, as DNA: TGCAGTGCTAGAGATCAGGGCAGGGGTCGAGTCTACGAGCAGTACTTC. The encoded protein is CSARDQGRGRVYEQYF.

On this clonotype itself: The junction and the germline gene differ at one end; a read error may be behind it. The chain recombines TRBV20-1 with TRBJ2-7; TRBD1 matches at 9 bases. The length of the CDR3 is 16 residues. Germline values: CDR1 DFQATT, CDR2 SNEGSKA (reference sequence). The CDR3 loop reads CCARDVLQGASYEQYF. CDR3 bases: TGCTGTGCTAGAGATGTCCTACAGGGGGCTTCCTACGAGCAGTACTTC.

This clonotype turned up a few times. This chain links TRBV28 with TRBJ2-1, with 12 bases aligning to TRBD2. The CDR3 extends over 16 amino acids. The V gene end was trimmed by 6 bases and the J gene end by 2 bases; junction bases not matched to a gene: 5. The V gene's germline CDR1 is MDHEN and CDR2 SYDVKM. The CDR3 bases are TGTGCCAGCAGCCTTTCTAGCGGGAGGGCCTACAATGAGCAGTTCTTC. Protein: CASSLSSGRAYNEQFF. Full variable domain (outside the CDR3, taken from reference TRBV28 and TRBJ2-1): DVKVTQSSRYLVKRTGEKVFLECVQDMDHENMFWYRQDPGLGLRLIYFSYDVKMKEKGDIPEGYSVSREKKERFSLILESASTNQTSMYLCASSLSSGRAYNEQFFGPGTRLTVL.

For the CDR3, the DNA is TGTGCCAGCAGTTTGGCGGGCCTGGATCGTCGAGAGACCCAGTACTTC. Protein product: CASSLAGLDRRETQYF. The chain recombines TRBV27 with TRBJ2-5; D is possibly TRBD2 (5 bases). Germline values: CDR1 MNHEY, CDR2 SMNVEV (reference sequence). The CDR3 has 16 amino acids. Trimming pared 3 bases from V and 4 bases from J, leaving 18 bases between.

The rearrangement uses TRBV20-1 and TRBJ1-5; D remains unclear. CDR3 length: 14 amino acids. Per the germline V gene, CDR1 is DFQATT and CDR2 is SNEGSKA (reference sequence). Trimming shortened V by 5 bases and J by 4 bases, and 15 bases separated the two germline ends. The CDR3: CSAWRGRNNQPQHF. The CDR3 DNA follows: TGCAGTGCTTGGCGCGGACGGAATAATCAGCCCCAGCATTTT.

This clonotype was recorded a few times. J is TRBJ2-3 and V is TRBV5-1; no firm D call. This CDR3 has 17 amino acids. Trimming took 5 bases from V and 2 from J, leaving 21 bases between them. Looked up from germline, CDR1 is SGHRS and CDR2 is YFSETQ. As DNA, the CDR3 is TGCGCCAGCAGTCCGCTGGGTGGAAAGTCGTTCACAGATACGCAGTATTTT. Translated, it gives CASSPLGGKSFTDTQYF.

This clonotype was seen only a few times. The chain employs TRBV6-7 and TRBJ2-2, with D possibly TRBD1 on 5 matching bases. TRBV6-7 is an ORF, with its function uncertain. The CDR3 contains 14 residues. The V end was cut by 8 bases, the J end by 7 bases, with 17 bases between. DNA of the CDR3: TGTGCCAGCCCCAGTAAAGGGGATAGCGGGGAGCTGTTTTTT. Its protein product is CASPSKGDSGELFF.

This clonotype was counted a few times. The chain employs TRBV6-2 or TRBV6-3 and TRBJ2-7; 11 bases fit TRBD2. This CDR3 has 15 amino acids. V gave up 6 bases and J gave up 0 bases; unmatched junction bases: 4. Germline-derived CDR1 and CDR2 are MNHEY and SVGEGT. CDR3 protein: CASRRGTSGSYEQYF. The CDR3 bases are TGTGCCAGCAGACGCGGGACTAGCGGCTCCTACGAGCAGTACTTC.

This clonotype was observed a few times. The genes are TRBV6-1 and TRBJ2-6; weak D call: TRBD2 (6 bases). The length of the CDR3 is 16 residues. Trimming stripped 6 bases from V and 0 bases from J, with 12 bases between. From germline, CDR1 is MNHNS and CDR2 SASEGT. The CDR3 is CASRRDGLSGANVLTF. DNA for the CDR3: TGTGCCAGCAGGCGGGACGGCCTCTCTGGGGCCAACGTCCTGACTTTC.

The V gene is TRBV19, the J gene TRBJ2-3, with 7 bases identical to TRBD2. Unmatched junction bases numbered 3, after V lost 3 bases and J lost 0 bases. CDR1 and CDR2 (germline): LNHDA, SQIVND (reference sequence). The CDR3 spans 15 residues. The DNA of the CDR3 is TGTGCCAGTAGTATGCTAGCGGCTAGCACAGATACGCAGTATTTT. Protein: CASSMLAASTDTQYF.

The CDR3 nucleotides are TGTGCCAGCAGCTATCCGTTGGGACAGGGAGGGAACGAGCAGTACTTC. Amino acids: CASSYPLGQGGNEQYF. The V and J genes are TRBV28 and TRBJ2-7; TRBD1 aligns across 9 bases. The CDR3 is 16 residues long. V shed 6 bases and J 5 bases; nucleotides not matched to a gene: 14. Germline-derived CDR1 and CDR2 are MDHEN and SYDVKM.

This clonotype was found a few times. The V and J genes are TRBV20-1 and TRBJ1-2; D gene ambiguous. The germline V gene has CDR1 DFQATT and CDR2 SNEGSKA (reference sequence). The CDR3 extends over 9 amino acids. The CDR3 spells CSVEASYTF. CDR3 coding DNA: TGCAGCGTCGAGGCCAGCTACACCTTC.

The rearrangement links TRBV5-1 to TRBJ1-3; D gene unclear. Germline V gene data show CDR1 as SGHRS and CDR2 as YFSETQ. CDR3 length equals 15 residues. The germline V and J ends were trimmed by 0 bases and 1 base, with 8 bases remaining between them. CDR3 in amino acids: CASSLVAGSGNTIYF. The CDR3 nucleotides read TGCGCCAGCAGCTTGGTAGCTGGATCTGGAAACACCATATATTTT.

V is TRBV12-3 or TRBV12-4 and J is TRBJ2-7; 9 bases map to TRBD1. This CDR3 contains 14 residues. Losses at the gene ends were 5 bases for V and 2 bases for J; bases not matched to a gene: 4. The CDR3: CASSRTGETYEQYF. For the CDR3, the DNA is TGTGCCAGCAGTCGGACAGGGGAGACCTACGAGCAGTACTTC.

The chain uses TRBV4-3 and TRBJ2-7; a weak D match, TRBD2 (5 bases). The length of the CDR3 is 14 residues. The germline V gene has CDR1 LGHNA and CDR2 YSLEER. The ends were cut back, 4 bases at V and 5 bases at J, with 15 bases in the middle. The CDR3: CASSPSLPGDEQYF. CDR3 DNA: TGCGCCAGCAGCCCTTCCCTCCCCGGGGACGAGCAGTACTTC.

The chain combines TRBV5-1 with TRBJ2-3, with 11 positions matching TRBD2. V was clipped by 3 bases and J by 1 base; unmatched bases: 4. The V gene's germline CDR1 is SGHRS and CDR2 YFSETQ. The CDR3 has 16 amino acids. For the CDR3, the DNA is TGCGCCAGCAGCTCTTCTAGCGGGGGGCGCACAGATACGCAGTATTTT. Its translation: CASSSSSGGRTDTQYF.